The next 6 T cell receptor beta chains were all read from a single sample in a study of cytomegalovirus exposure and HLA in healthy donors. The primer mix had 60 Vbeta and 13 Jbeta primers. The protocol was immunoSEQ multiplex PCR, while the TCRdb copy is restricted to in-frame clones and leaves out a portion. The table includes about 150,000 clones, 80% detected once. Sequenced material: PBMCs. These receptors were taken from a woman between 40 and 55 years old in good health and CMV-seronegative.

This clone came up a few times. The CDR3 protein is CASRGTGGGIQYF. CDR3 in DNA: TGTGCCAGCAGGGGAACAGGGGGGGGCATTCAGTACTTC. The rearrangement joins TRBV6-5 to TRBJ2-4; TRBD1 might be the D (8 bases). There are 13 residues in the CDR3. Trimming left V 6 bases short and J 9 bases short, with 15 bases between. CDR1 is MNHEY and CDR2 is SVGAGI in the germline V gene.

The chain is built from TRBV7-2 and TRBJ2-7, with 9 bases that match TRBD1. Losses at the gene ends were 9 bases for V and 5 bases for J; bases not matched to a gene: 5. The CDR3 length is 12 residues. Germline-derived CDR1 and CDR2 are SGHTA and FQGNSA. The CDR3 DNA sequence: TGTGCCAGTTCGGACAGGGGCCACGAGCAGTACTTC. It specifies CASSDRGHEQYF.

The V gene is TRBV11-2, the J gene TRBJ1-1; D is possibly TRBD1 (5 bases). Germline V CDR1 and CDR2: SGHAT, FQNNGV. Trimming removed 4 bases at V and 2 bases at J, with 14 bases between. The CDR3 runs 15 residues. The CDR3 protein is CASSSHAQGNTEAFF. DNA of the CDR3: TGTGCCAGCAGCTCTCATGCCCAGGGTAACACTGAAGCTTTCTTT.

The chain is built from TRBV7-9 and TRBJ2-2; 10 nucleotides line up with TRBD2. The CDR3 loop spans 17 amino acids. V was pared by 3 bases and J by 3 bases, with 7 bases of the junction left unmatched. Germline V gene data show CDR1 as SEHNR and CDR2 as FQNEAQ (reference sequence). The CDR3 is CASSLASGRDYTGELFF. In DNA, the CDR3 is TGTGCCAGCAGCTTGGCTAGCGGGAGAGACTACACCGGGGAGCTGTTTTTT.

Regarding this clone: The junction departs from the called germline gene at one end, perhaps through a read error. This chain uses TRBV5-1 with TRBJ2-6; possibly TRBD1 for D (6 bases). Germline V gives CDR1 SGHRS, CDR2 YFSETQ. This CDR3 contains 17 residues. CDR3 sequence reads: CASSLGQGPAGANGLTF. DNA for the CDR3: TGCGCCAGCAGCTTGGGGCAGGGGCCGGCTGGGGCCAACGGCCTGACTTTC.

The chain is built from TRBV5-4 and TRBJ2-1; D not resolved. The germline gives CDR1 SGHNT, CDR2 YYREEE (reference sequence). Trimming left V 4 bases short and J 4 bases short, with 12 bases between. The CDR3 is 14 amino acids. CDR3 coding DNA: TGTGCCAGCAGCCCCCTCGGCGGTTACAATGAGCAGTTCTTC. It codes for CASSPLGGYNEQFF.